This TCR beta chain was documented in a study of T cell responses to AZD1222 COVID-19 vaccine. This clone was detected only once. The repertoire was sequenced with immunoSEQ multiplex PCR; TCRdb's copy has only in-frame clones and lacks some. Of 100,000 to 150,000 clones in the sample, 90% are singletons; the top ten hold less than 8.5%. The CDR3 has 10 residues. CDR1 is ENHRY, CDR2 SYGVKD, per germline. Trimming stripped 6 bases from V and 4 bases from J, with 3 bases between. The gene calls are TRBV10-3 and TRBJ1-2; D is uncertain. The source is an adult in good health. Sequenced here: peripheral blood, sampled on day 0 of AZD1222 vaccination. DNA of the CDR3: TGTGCCATCAGGGGCTATGGCTACACCTTC. Protein: CAIRGYGYTF.